The 27 T cell receptor beta chains presented below share a single source sample, sequenced in a study of blood T cell repertoires in COVID-19 (dated by TCRdb to 2020 to 2021). Libraries were prepared through the immunoSEQ multiplex PCR assay. As stored in TCRdb, this immuneACCESS dataset retains in-frame rearrangements with V and J assigned. A fraction of the clones does not appear; measured against another copy, unresolved V genes explain less than half of the discrepancy, and the remainder lacks a known reason. In this sample the table shows about 170,000 clones, approximately 85% of which occur a single time. Together, the top ten hold roughly 1.1% of the sample. Sequenced input: peripheral blood. The receptors were sampled from a man between 60 and 75 years old who had recovered from COVID-19.

V usage is TRBV4-2 and J usage is TRBJ1-2; 9 nucleotides match TRBD1. Germline assignment: CDR1 LGHNA and CDR2 YNFKEQ. V trimming: 5 bases; J trimming: 1 base; junction bases outside the gene matches: 14. The CDR3 runs to 18 residues. CDR3 loop: CASSSGLGQGPRNYGYTF. CDR3 bases: TGTGCCAGCAGCAGCGGACTGGGACAGGGACCCCGTAACTATGGCTACACCTTC.

V is TRBV4-1 and J is TRBJ1-2; D uncertain. The ends were cut back, 4 bases at V and 2 bases at J, with 14 bases in the middle. The CDR3 has 15 residues. Germline CDR1 MGHRA, CDR2 YSYEKL. CDR3 protein: CASSPDRGSNYGYTF. The CDR3 coding sequence is TGCGCCAGCAGCCCAGACCGGGGTTCCAACTATGGCTACACCTTC.

The chain is built from TRBV24-1 and TRBJ1-5; no definite D call. Germline V lookup: CDR1 KGHDR, CDR2 SFDVKD. V lost 3 bases and J 2 bases, leaving 16 bases between the germline ends. The CDR3 is made up of 17 amino acids. CDR3 nucleotide sequence: TGTGCCACCAGTGATGCACCTTCGGAGGCAGGCAATCAGCCCCAGCATTTT. It translates to CATSDAPSEAGNQPQHF.

This clone appeared a few times. The chain combines TRBV18 with TRBJ1-6; a possible D gene is TRBD1 (6 bases). This CDR3 has 15 amino acids. CDR1 is KGHSH and CDR2 is LQKENI in the germline V gene. V was cut by 3 bases and J by 5 bases, with 11 bases left in between. The CDR3: CASSPPGVDNSPLHF. In DNA form, the CDR3 reads TGTGCCAGCTCACCTCCAGGGGTCGATAATTCACCCCTCCACTTT.

CDR3 protein: CSVEVVPTGGYTF. CDR3 bases: TGCAGCGTTGAAGTGGTACCCACAGGGGGCTACACCTTC. The chain links TRBV29-1 to TRBJ1-2; D possibly corresponds to TRBD1 (6 bases). The CDR3 contains 13 residues. The germline V gene has CDR1 SQVTM and CDR2 ANQGSEA. Trimming shortened V by 1 base and J by 8 bases, and 14 bases separated the two germline ends.

This clone has only one observation. This rearrangement joins TRBV18 to TRBJ1-1, with 8 nucleotides matching TRBD1. Germline CDR1 is KGHSH and CDR2 is LQKENI. After removal of 3 bases from V and 4 bases from J, the junction contained 1 base not matched to a gene. The CDR3 loop spans 13 amino acids. For the CDR3, the DNA is TGTGCCAGCTCACCGGACAGGGTCACTGAAGCTTTCTTT. Translating gives CASSPDRVTEAFF.

The rearrangement joins TRBV18 to TRBJ1-4; perhaps TRBD1 as D (5 bases). Germline-derived CDR1 and CDR2 are KGHSH and LQKENI. The CDR3 has 14 residues. V was clipped by 8 bases and J by 2 bases, with 12 bases between them. CDR3 DNA: TGTGCCAGCCGACTCGACAGTACTAATGAAAAACTGTTTTTT. Translating it yields CASRLDSTNEKLFF.

The V and J genes are TRBV5-1 and TRBJ2-1; 13 bases are shared with TRBD2. The germline CDR1 and CDR2 sequences are SGHRS and YFSETQ. The J segment lost 6 bases and the V segment lost 2 bases, leaving 2 bases of the junction unmatched. The CDR3 sequence is 15 residues long. In DNA, the CDR3 is TGCGCCAGCAGCTTAACTAGCGGGGGGGCCAATGAGCAGTTCTTC. This translates into CASSLTSGGANEQFF.

The chain joins TRBV12-3 or TRBV12-4 to TRBJ1-6; D not certain. The CDR3 length is 12 residues. Trimming cost V 7 bases and J 10 bases, with 11 bases left between them. In DNA, the CDR3 is TGTGCCAGCACCAACCGCGCATCACCCCTCCACTTT. Translation: CASTNRASPLHF.

The rearrangement joins TRBV4-2 to TRBJ1-4, with D perhaps matching TRBD1 (6 bases). Germline V CDR1 and CDR2: LGHNA, YNFKEQ. Trimming removed 1 base from V and 0 bases from J, with 12 bases in between. The CDR3 contains 17 residues. In nucleotides, the CDR3 is TGTGCCAGCAGCCAAGCCTACACAGGGTCAACTAATGAAAAACTGTTTTTT. This gives the protein CASSQAYTGSTNEKLFF.

This clone was detected only a few times. The rearrangement uses TRBV2 and TRBJ1-6, with D perhaps matching TRBD1 (5 bases). This CDR3 has 16 residues. From germline, CDR1 is SNHLY and CDR2 FYNNEI. Trimming pared 9 bases from V and 1 base from J, leaving 16 bases between. The CDR3 is CASRPSRGSYNSPLHF. CDR3 in DNA: TGTGCCAGTCGACCGTCAAGGGGATCCTATAATTCACCCCTCCACTTT.

This chain links TRBV7-2 with TRBJ2-2; the match to TRBD2 covers 11 bases. V shed 5 bases and J 2 bases; nucleotides not matched to a gene: 4. Germline lookup yields CDR1 SGHTA and CDR2 FQGNSA. The CDR3 contains 16 residues. The DNA of the CDR3 is TGTGCCAGCAGCCCAAGACTAGCGGGAAACACCGGGGAGCTGTTTTTT. This codes for CASSPRLAGNTGELFF.

As to this clone: This sample also contains other DNA sequences that code for the same CDR3. The V call is TRBV19, the J call TRBJ1-1; D might be TRBD1 (6 bases). The CDR3 covers 12 residues. Germline V lookup: CDR1 LNHDA, CDR2 SQIVND (reference sequence). The germline V and J ends were trimmed by 3 bases and 6 bases, with 8 bases remaining between them. The CDR3 is CASSIRGAEAFF. In DNA form, the CDR3 reads TGTGCCAGTAGTATCAGGGGAGCTGAAGCTTTCTTT.

The chain has TRBV3-1 (or the pseudogene TRBV3-2) and TRBJ1-6; no clear D. The V end lost 4 bases, the J end lost 6 bases, and 13 bases lay between the germline ends. The CDR3 runs 15 residues. Per the germline V gene, CDR1 is LGHDT and CDR2 is YNNKEL (reference sequence). CDR3 protein: CASSLGRSPNSPLHF. CDR3 sequence (DNA): TGTGCCAGCAGCCTCGGGAGATCCCCTAATTCACCCCTCCACTTT.

This clone was seen only once. This chain uses TRBV29-1 with TRBJ1-1; TRBD1 is a possible D gene (5 bases). V lost 6 bases, J lost 1 base, and 12 bases lay in between. CDR3 length equals 13 residues. Germline lookup yields CDR1 SQVTM and CDR2 ANQGSEA. The CDR3 DNA reads as TGCAGCGTCGCGTCAACAGGGAACACTGAAGCTTTCTTT. Translated: CSVASTGNTEAFF.

The chain uses TRBV9 and TRBJ2-3, with 8 bases fitting TRBD2. V was clipped by 3 bases and J by 7 bases; unmatched bases: 10. The germline V gene encodes CDR1 SGDLS and CDR2 YYNGEE. The CDR3 is 15 residues long. Here the CDR3 reads CASSAQTSGRYTQYF. The CDR3 DNA follows: TGTGCCAGCAGCGCCCAAACTAGCGGTCGGTATACGCAGTATTTT.

This chain links TRBV7-2 with TRBJ1-2; D remains ambiguous. Trimming pared 1 base from V and 8 bases from J, leaving 11 bases between. The CDR3 length is 13 residues. CDR1 is SGHTA and CDR2 is FQGNSA in the germline V gene. The CDR3, as DNA: TGTGCCAGCAGCTTAGTGGATGCGGGGGGCTACACCTTC. Protein product: CASSLVDAGGYTF.

The J gene is TRBJ1-2, the V gene TRBV18, with TRBD1 identical over 7 bases. V was pared by 6 bases and J by 4 bases, with 17 bases of the junction left unmatched. Germline CDR1 KGHSH, CDR2 LQKENI. This CDR3 is 17 amino acids long. For the CDR3, the DNA is TGTGCCAGCTCCCGACAGGGCCTGGCGGGGATATTCTATGGCTACACCTTC. Its protein product is CASSRQGLAGIFYGYTF. The full variable domain, its missing parts supplied by reference TRBV18 and TRBJ1-2, is NAGVMQNPRHLVRRRGQEARLRCSPMKGHSHVYWYRQLPEEGLKFMVYLQKENIIDESGMPKERFSAEFPKEGPSILRIQQVVRGDSAAYFCASSRQGLAGIFYGYTFGSGTRLTVV.

This clone showed up just a few times. The chain employs TRBV6-5 and TRBJ1-2; tentative D call: TRBD1 (5 bases). The CDR3 is 16 residues long. Germline loops: CDR1 MNHEY, CDR2 SVGAGI. V was trimmed by 0 bases and J by 4 bases, leaving 15 bases between them. CDR3 nucleotide sequence: TGTGCCAGCAGTTACTCGAGAACAGGCGGGGGCTATGGCTACACCTTC. Translated, it gives CASSYSRTGGGYGYTF.

The chain uses TRBV11-3 and TRBJ2-2; 13 bases are shared with TRBD2. The CDR3 totals 17 residues. The ends lost 5 bases at V and 4 bases at J; junction bases unmatched: 7. Germline CDR1 reads SGHNT; CDR2 reads YENEEA. The CDR3 region is CASSGTSGAGSTGELFF. The CDR3 nucleotides read TGTGCCAGCAGCGGGACTAGCGGGGCGGGGAGCACCGGGGAGCTGTTTTTT.

The chain is built from TRBV5-5 and TRBJ1-4; 7 nucleotides agree with TRBD1. This CDR3 region has 16 residues. V dropped 0 bases and J dropped 2; count of bases not matched to a gene: 4. Germline CDR1 is SGHKS and CDR2 is YYEKEE (reference sequence). Here the CDR3 reads CASSLASGGTNEKLFF. The CDR3 DNA reads as TGTGCCAGCAGCTTGGCCTCAGGGGGTACTAATGAAAAACTGTTTTTT.

The gene calls are TRBV28 and TRBJ1-6; D is possibly TRBD1 (5 bases). The CDR3 sequence is 13 residues long. Germline CDR1 and CDR2: MDHEN and SYDVKM. Trimming stripped 7 bases from V and 8 bases from J, with 12 bases between. Here the CDR3 reads CASTDTTDSPLHF. CDR3 in DNA: TGTGCCAGCACGGACACCACCGATTCACCCCTCCACTTT.

The V call is TRBV9, the J call TRBJ1-1; 8 bases line up with TRBD1. CDR1 is SGDLS and CDR2 is YYNGEE in the germline V gene. Unmatched junction bases numbered 5, after V lost 2 bases and J lost 5 bases. This CDR3 has 14 amino acids. The CDR3 loop reads CASSVTGGVTEAFF. In DNA, the CDR3 is TGTGCCAGCAGCGTTACAGGGGGGGTTACTGAAGCTTTCTTT.

The rearrangement joins TRBV19 to TRBJ2-1, with 9 bases identical to TRBD1. The CDR3 consists of 15 residues. With V trimmed by 3 bases and J by 3 bases, 3 bases remained unmatched. Per germline, CDR1 LNHDA and CDR2 SQIVND (reference sequence). The CDR3 here is CASSIWTGDYNEQFF. In DNA form, the CDR3 reads TGTGCCAGTAGTATCTGGACAGGGGACTACAATGAGCAGTTCTTC.

As to this clone: The germline gene is not matched at one end of the junction; a read error may be the cause. The chain employs TRBV7-7 and TRBJ2-3; 8 bases map to TRBD2. The CDR3 spans 17 residues. Germline CDR1 and CDR2: SSHAT and FNYEAQ (reference sequence). CDR3 residues: CASSPGIGGAPRDTQYF. CDR3 DNA: TGTGCTAGCAGCCCGGGAATCGGGGGGGCTCCCCGAGATACGCAGTATTTT.

This clone appeared once. The gene calls are TRBV5-1 and TRBJ2-7; 10 nucleotides match TRBD1. Germline CDR1 and CDR2: SGHRS and YFSETQ. The CDR3 spans 14 residues. Germline trimming cut 3 bases from V and 5 bases from J; bases unmatched to any gene: 5. CDR3 sequence (DNA): TGCGCCAGCAGCTCCGACAGGGGGCCAGACGAGCAGTACTTC. Its translation: CASSSDRGPDEQYF.

The chain has TRBV19 and TRBJ1-5; no firm D call. CDR1 is LNHDA, CDR2 SQIVND, per germline (reference sequence). Trimming took off 1 base at V and 0 bases at J, with 19 bases between the two ends. This CDR3 spans 19 amino acids. Here the CDR3 reads CASSIVRRGRDLSNQPQHF. Written as DNA, the CDR3 is TGTGCCAGTAGTATAGTTAGGCGCGGCAGAGACCTTAGCAATCAGCCCCAGCATTTT.